This note documents a single T cell receptor (beta chain) sequence. What it binds is unknown. These data belong to a study of T-cell reconstitution after alpha-beta-depleted transplantation in children. Points from the study as a whole: Fresh T-cell production supplied most of the T-cell counts and diversity seen one year after transplant. TCRbeta diversity was high at day 60 in some patients (a result of surviving recipient T cells and thymic progenitors). The study reportedly traced alpha-beta T cells about two months after transplant to several hundred expanded graft clones.

The library targeted TCRbeta and was prepared with unique molecular identifiers. MiXCR, run by TCRdb on the PCR reads, gives a single entry per CDR3 protein. The data contain some 550,000 distinct CDR3 sequences, more than 20% of them singletons. The germline V gene has CDR1 SGDLS and CDR2 YYNGEE. CDR3 length equals 16 residues. V was clipped by 1 base and J by 2 bases; unmatched bases: 1. The source was PBMCs, mostly from graft donor cells, collected 360 days after TCRalphabeta/CD19-depleted stem cell transplant. This receptor was obtained from a boy under two years old who had a stem cell transplant for acute myeloid leukemia, so the T cells may come from the graft donor. This chain joins TRBV9 and TRBJ2-1, with 12 nucleotides matching TRBD2. The chain's CDR3 is CASSVSSGGAYNEQFF. The CDR3 nucleotides read TGTGCCAGCAGCGTATCTAGCGGGGGGGCCTACAATGAGCAGTTCTTC.